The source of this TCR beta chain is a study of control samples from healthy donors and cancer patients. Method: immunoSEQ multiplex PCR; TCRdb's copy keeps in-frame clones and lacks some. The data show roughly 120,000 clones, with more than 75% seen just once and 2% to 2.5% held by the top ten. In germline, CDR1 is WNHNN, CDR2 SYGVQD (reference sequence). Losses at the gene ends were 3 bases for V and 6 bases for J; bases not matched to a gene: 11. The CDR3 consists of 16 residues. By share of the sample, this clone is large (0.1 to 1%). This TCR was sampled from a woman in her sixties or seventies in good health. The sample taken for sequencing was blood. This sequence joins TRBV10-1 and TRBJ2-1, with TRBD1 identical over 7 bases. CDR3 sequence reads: CASSEIRTGEVNEQFF. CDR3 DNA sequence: TGCGCCAGCAGTGAAATCAGGACAGGTGAGGTCAATGAGCAGTTCTTC.